Reported below is one T cell receptor (beta chain). This specimen comes from a study of control samples from healthy donors and cancer patients. V lost 3 bases, J lost 6 bases, and 7 bases stayed unmatched. The length of the CDR3 is 14 residues. Germline assignment: CDR1 LGHDT and CDR2 YNNKEL (reference sequence). The table came from immunoSEQ multiplex PCR; TCRdb's copy has only in-frame clones and leaves some out. This table holds some 120,000 clones, 85% to 95% found once. This clonotype was sampled from a man aged 45 to 65 with head and neck cancer. Sequencing was carried out using PBMCs. The J gene is TRBJ1-2, the V gene TRBV3-1 (or the pseudogene TRBV3-2); TRBD1 matches at 7 bases. CDR3 sequence reads: CASSHPDRFDGYTF. As DNA, the CDR3 is TGTGCCAGCAGCCATCCGGACAGGTTCGATGGCTACACCTTC.